This T cell receptor (beta chain) was recorded in a study of shared clonotypes between healthy human individuals. Notes on the study in general: Sequencing depth was a factor that was expected to affect clonotype sharing among donors.

With regard to this clone: Its target is unknown.

Sequencing used immunoSEQ multiplex PCR; TCRdb keeps in-frame clones, though not all of them. The sample holds over 400,000 clones, about 78% seen once. CDR3 size: 18 residues. CDR1 and CDR2 (germline): SGDLS, YYNGEE. Sequencing used PBMCs. The source of this sequence is a woman between 35 and 50 years old in good health. Some clones in this sample may be carry-over from other donors' samples. The chain uses TRBV9 and TRBJ2-5, with 7 positions matching TRBD1. The assigned J gene may be wrong: the sequence end matches TRBJ2-7 better. The CDR3 reads CASSVGPSDRTPSYEQYF. CDR3 DNA sequence: TGTGCCAGCAGCGTAGGCCCCTCGGACAGGACCCCCTCCTACGAGCAGTACTTC.